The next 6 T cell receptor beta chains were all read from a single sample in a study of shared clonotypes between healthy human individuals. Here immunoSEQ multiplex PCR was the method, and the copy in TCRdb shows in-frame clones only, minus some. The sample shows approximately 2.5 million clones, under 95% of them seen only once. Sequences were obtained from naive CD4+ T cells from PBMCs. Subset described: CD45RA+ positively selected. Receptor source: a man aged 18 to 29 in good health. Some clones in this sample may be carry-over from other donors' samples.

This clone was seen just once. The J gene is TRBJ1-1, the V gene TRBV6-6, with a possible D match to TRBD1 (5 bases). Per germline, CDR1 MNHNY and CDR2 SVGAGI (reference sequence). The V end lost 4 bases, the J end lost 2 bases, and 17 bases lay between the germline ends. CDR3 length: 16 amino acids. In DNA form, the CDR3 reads TGTGCCAGCAGTTTCCCTTTGGGACGGCAAAACACTGAAGCTTTCTTT. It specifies CASSFPLGRQNTEAFF.

The CDR3 DNA sequence: TGCGCCAGCAGCTTGCCAACTCAGTCCGTGGGCGCAGGGTCCCCCTCCTACGAGCAGTACTTC. It is translated as CASSLPTQSVGAGSPSYEQYF. The chain couples TRBV5-1 to TRBJ2-7; D might be TRBD1 (5 bases). Between the trimmed V and J ends, which lost 1 base and 0 bases, there was a span of 29 bases. Germline lookup yields CDR1 SGHRS and CDR2 YFSETQ. The CDR3 is 21 residues long. Full variable domain (missing parts from reference TRBV5-1 and TRBJ2-7): KAGVTQTPRYLIKTRGQQVTLSCSPISGHRSVSWYQQTPGQGLQFLFEYFSETQRNKGNFPGRFSGRQFSNSRSEMNVSTLELGDSALYLCASSLPTQSVGAGSPSYEQYFGPGTRLTVT.

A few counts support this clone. CDR3 protein: CASSDSKVSGNQPQHF. CDR3 DNA sequence: TGTGCCAGCAGTGACTCTAAGGTCTCGGGCAATCAGCCCCAGCATTTT. This rearrangement joins TRBV6-4 to TRBJ1-5; D unclear. Germline values: CDR1 MRHNA, CDR2 SNTAGT. The CDR3 runs 16 residues. Trimming removed 0 bases from V and 2 bases from J, with 11 bases in between.

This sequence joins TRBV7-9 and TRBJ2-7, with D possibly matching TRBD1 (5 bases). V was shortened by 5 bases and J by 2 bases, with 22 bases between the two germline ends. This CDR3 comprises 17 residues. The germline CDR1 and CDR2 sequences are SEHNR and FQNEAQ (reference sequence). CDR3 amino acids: CASSPLDRPPATYEQYF. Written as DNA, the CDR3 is TGTGCCAGCAGCCCACTCGACAGACCCCCGGCTACCTACGAGCAGTACTTC.

CDR3 bases: TGTGCCAGCTCACTAGGACATAACGAAAAACTGTTTTTT. It translates to CASSLGHNEKLFF. The chain recombines TRBV18 with TRBJ1-4; tentatively, D is TRBD1 (5 bases). Germline-derived CDR1 and CDR2 are KGHSH and LQKENI. The CDR3 runs to 13 residues. V was clipped by 4 bases and J by 8 bases, with 11 bases between them.

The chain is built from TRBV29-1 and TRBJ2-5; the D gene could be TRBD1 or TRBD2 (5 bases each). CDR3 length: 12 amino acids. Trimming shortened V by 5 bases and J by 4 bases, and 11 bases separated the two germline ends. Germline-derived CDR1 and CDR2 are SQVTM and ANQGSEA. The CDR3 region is CSVQGVPETQYF. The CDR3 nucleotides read TGCAGCGTTCAGGGAGTCCCAGAGACCCAGTACTTC.